The rows below give T cell receptor beta chains drawn from one sample of a study of blood T cell repertoires in COVID-19. TCRdb keeps only in-frame clones here, not all; method: immunoSEQ multiplex PCR. This sample has around 47,000 clones, with around 89% found just once. Material: peripheral blood. The receptors were sampled from a man over 45 with active COVID-19. CDR3s include the opening cysteine and the closing phenylalanine or tryptophan. A D gene is named only where the DNA matches it firmly.

D: TRBD1; V: TRBV9; J: TRBJ2-5; DNA: TGTGCCAGCAGCTTGAGACAGGGGGCCTGGGAGACCCAGTACTTC; CDR3: CASSLRQGAWETQYF
D: TRBD2; V: TRBV3-1/TRBV3-2; J: TRBJ2-4; DNA: TGTGCCAGCAGCCATAGCGGGATCTCCGGAGGAGGCATTCAGTACTTC; CDR3: CASSHSGISGGGIQYF
D: -; V: TRBV6-1; J: TRBJ2-2; DNA: TGTGCCAGCAGTGAACGGACACCTGGCGGGGAGCTGTTTTTT; CDR3: CASSERTPGGELFF
D: -; V: TRBV15; J: TRBJ2-3; DNA: TGTGCCACCAGCAGAGATCTGAGTGGTAGTATCGCAGATACGCAGTATTTT; CDR3: CATSRDLSGSIADTQYF
D: -; V: TRBV7-2; J: TRBJ2-5; DNA: TGTGCCAGCAGCTTAGCACAGGAAGAGACCCAGTACTTC; CDR3: CASSLAQEETQYF
D: TRBD2; V: TRBV5-5; J: TRBJ2-3; DNA: TGTGCCAGCAGCTTGGTTGCGGGAGCGGGCACAGATACGCAGTATTTT; CDR3: CASSLVAGAGTDTQYF
D: TRBD1; V: TRBV7-3; J: TRBJ1-6; DNA: TGTGCCAGCAGCACACAGGGGGCAGGTTCACCCCTCCACTTT; CDR3: CASSTQGAGSPLHF
D: -; V: TRBV20-1; J: TRBJ2-1; DNA: TGCAGTGCTAGGTGGGGGGATGAGCAGTTCTTC; CDR3: CSARWGDEQFF
D: TRBD2; V: TRBV3-1/TRBV3-2; J: TRBJ2-7; DNA: TGTGCCAGCAGCCTTTCCTTAGCGGGGGACTCCTACGAGCAGTACTTC; CDR3: CASSLSLAGDSYEQYF
D: TRBD1; V: TRBV6-1; J: TRBJ1-4; DNA: TGTGCCAGCAGTGATCGACAGGGGGGAGAAAAACTGTTTTTT; CDR3: CASSDRQGGEKLFF